Shown below are 18 T cell receptor beta chains from a single sample sequenced in a study of a mutant IDH1 vaccine in newly diagnosed glioma. Libraries were prepared by immunoSEQ multiplex PCR; TCRdb keeps only in-frame clonotypes and omits some of them. The sample includes 45,000 to 55,000 clones, 70% to 85% of them seen just once. The antigens for these receptors are not known. Specified time point: week 47, end of study. The content of each vaccine dose was 300 ug of mutant IDH1 20-mer peptide, and topical imiquimod accompanied it. The sample in question was PBMCs, obtained from a glioma patient whose treatment included an IDH1 peptide vaccine. The receptors stem from a woman in her 30s with glioma. Some clones in this sample may be carry-over from other donors' samples.

This clone was observed a single time. The chain employs TRBV27 and TRBJ2-7; D may be TRBD1 (7 bases). This CDR3 spans 11 amino acids. Germline V gives CDR1 MNHEY, CDR2 SMNVEV (reference sequence). Deletions cut 8 bases from V and 6 bases from J, with 11 bases between. CDR3 DNA: TGTGCCAGCGGCCAGGGGGGCGAGCAGTACTTC. It yields the protein CASGQGGEQYF.

The CDR3 DNA sequence: TGTGCCAGCAGCTTAGAGGGAGAGACCCAGTACTTC. Its translation is CASSLEGETQYF. The chain employs TRBV5-4 and TRBJ2-5; perhaps TRBD2 as D (5 bases). This CDR3 has 12 residues. V lost 2 bases to trimming and J lost 4 bases, with 6 bases between them. Germline-derived CDR1 and CDR2 are SGHNT and YYREEE (reference sequence).

The chain has TRBV6-5 and TRBJ1-1; no definite D call. The CDR3 is made up of 16 amino acids. Trimming removed 0 bases from V and 4 bases from J, with 15 bases in between. Germline V gives CDR1 MNHEY, CDR2 SVGAGI. The CDR3 DNA reads as TGTGCCAGCAGTTACTCGAGCTGGGGAGGTGGCACTGAAGCTTTCTTT. Amino acid sequence: CASSYSSWGGGTEAFF.

This clone has just one count. The V and J genes are TRBV19 and TRBJ1-2; 10 bases are a match to TRBD1. CDR3 length equals 18 residues. CDR1 is LNHDA, CDR2 SQIVND, per germline (reference sequence). V shed 3 bases, J shed 2 bases, and the junction held 12 bases outside the gene matches. The CDR3 bases are TGTGCCAGTAGTATGCTAGGGGGACAGGGGACCGGGAACTATGGCTACACCTTC. Translating it yields CASSMLGGQGTGNYGYTF.

This clone occurred a few times. The gene calls are TRBV18 and TRBJ1-1; 8 bases are a match to TRBD1. With V trimmed by 4 bases and J by 1 base, 5 bases remained unmatched. CDR1 is KGHSH and CDR2 is LQKENI in the germline V gene. CDR3 length: 15 residues. CDR3 protein: CASSREQGGNTEAFF. The DNA for the CDR3 is TGTGCCAGCTCACGGGAACAGGGGGGGAACACTGAAGCTTTCTTT.

Concerning this clone itself: In the same sample, other DNA sequences code for this CDR3. V and J are TRBV20-1 and TRBJ2-3, with D hard to call. Trimming removed 3 bases from V and 1 base from J, with 2 bases in between. Germline loops: CDR1 DFQATT, CDR2 SNEGSKA (reference sequence). The length of the CDR3 is 11 residues. CDR3 amino acids: CSASRTDTQYF. The CDR3 DNA follows: TGCAGTGCTAGCCGCACAGATACGCAGTATTTT.

The chain employs TRBV7-9 and TRBJ2-7, with 8 bases aligning to TRBD2. Trimming cost V 5 bases and J 5 bases; bases outside gene matches: 2. There are 12 residues in the CDR3. Germline CDR1 and CDR2: SEHNR and FQNEAQ (reference sequence). CDR3 residues: CASSPGGDEQYF. DNA of the CDR3: TGTGCCAGCAGCCCGGGGGGGGACGAGCAGTACTTC.

Only one count was recorded for this clone. This chain uses TRBV4-1 with TRBJ2-5; D is undetermined. V was clipped by 2 bases and J by 6 bases, with 10 bases between them. The CDR3 spans 13 residues. Germline assignment: CDR1 MGHRA and CDR2 YSYEKL. The DNA for the CDR3 is TGCGCCAGCAGCCAAAGTGGGGAAAAGACCCAGTACTTC. It encodes CASSQSGEKTQYF.

The gene calls are TRBV5-6 and TRBJ2-7, with D possibly TRBD2 on 5 matching bases. V shed 2 bases and J shed 1 base, with 7 bases lying between them. Germline V gene lookup returns CDR1 SGHDT and CDR2 YYEEEE. The CDR3 sequence is 13 residues long. CDR3: CASSLAESYEQYF. In DNA, the CDR3 is TGTGCCAGCAGCTTAGCGGAGTCCTACGAGCAGTACTTC. Drawing the rest from reference TRBV5-6 and TRBJ2-7, the complete variable domain is DAGVTQSPTHLIKTRGQQVTLRCSPKSGHDTVSWYQQALGQGPQFIFQYYEEEERQRGNFPDRFSGHQFPNYSSELNVNALLLGDSALYLCASSLAESYEQYFGPGTRLTVT.

The rearrangement joins TRBV27 to TRBJ1-1; 12 positions agree with TRBD1. CDR3 size: 16 residues. CDR1 and CDR2 from the germline V gene are MNHEY and SMNVEV (reference sequence). The V and J ends lost 5 bases and 4 bases, in that order; junction bases with no gene match: 8. The CDR3 spells CASSPTPGQGATEAFF. The CDR3 DNA is TGTGCCAGCAGTCCCACCCCGGGACAGGGGGCCACTGAAGCTTTCTTT.

The chain carries TRBV6-4 and TRBJ2-1; 9 bases map to TRBD2. Germline CDR1 is MRHNA and CDR2 is SNTAGT. J lost 1 base, V lost 2 bases, and 3 bases had no gene match. CDR3 length: 16 amino acids. The CDR3 region is CASSDIAGGSYNEQFF. The DNA of the CDR3 is TGTGCCAGCAGTGACATTGCGGGAGGGTCCTACAATGAGCAGTTCTTC.

This clone was recorded once. J is TRBJ1-5 and V is TRBV30; 9 bases line up with TRBD1. Germline CDR1 and CDR2: GTSNPN and SVGIG (reference sequence). Trimming removed 2 bases from V and 6 bases from J; junction bases left unmatched: 2. The CDR3 is made up of 13 amino acids. CDR3: CAWSPTGGQPQHF. The DNA of the CDR3 is TGTGCCTGGAGTCCGACAGGGGGTCAGCCCCAGCATTTT. Full variable domain (remainder filled in from reference TRBV30 and TRBJ1-5): SQTIHQWPATLVQPVGSPLSLECTVEGTSNPNLYWYRQAAGRGLQLLFYSVGIGQISSEVPQNLSASRPQDRQFILSSKKLLLSDSGFYLCAWSPTGGQPQHFGDGTRLSIL.

This chain connects TRBV19 to TRBJ2-7; TRBD1 is a possible D gene (6 bases). The germline V and J ends were trimmed by 3 bases and 2 bases, with 14 bases remaining between them. This CDR3 has 15 residues. Germline CDR1 LNHDA, CDR2 SQIVND (reference sequence). The CDR3 protein is CASSIEGVPTYEQYF. The CDR3 coding sequence is TGTGCCAGTAGTATTGAGGGGGTCCCGACCTACGAGCAGTACTTC.

The chain joins TRBV6-5 to TRBJ2-7, with D unresolved. V shed 7 bases and J shed 1 base, with 8 bases lying between them. The CDR3 is made up of 12 amino acids. Per germline, CDR1 MNHEY and CDR2 SVGAGI. The CDR3 loop reads CASNDRSYEQYF. DNA of the CDR3: TGTGCCAGCAATGACCGATCCTACGAGCAGTACTTC.

The chain couples TRBV6-5 to TRBJ2-7; 7 bases line up with TRBD2. V gave up 0 bases and J gave up 0 bases; unmatched junction bases: 2. The CDR3 covers 15 residues. CDR1 and CDR2 from the germline V gene are MNHEY and SVGAGI. The CDR3 here is CASSYSGTTSYEQYF. In DNA form, the CDR3 reads TGTGCCAGCAGTTACTCCGGGACTACCTCCTACGAGCAGTACTTC.

The rearrangement uses TRBV5-6 and TRBJ2-5; 7 bases align to TRBD1. With V trimmed by 2 bases and J by 4 bases, 5 bases remained unmatched. Looked up from germline, CDR1 is SGHDT and CDR2 is YYEEEE. This CDR3 contains 14 residues. In nucleotides, the CDR3 is TGTGCCAGCAGCTTAGGGGGCCGGGGAGAGACCCAGTACTTC. Translation gives CASSLGGRGETQYF.

V and J are TRBV13 and TRBJ1-1, with a possible D match to TRBD1 (5 bases). CDR3 size: 14 residues. Germline CDR1 is PRHDT and CDR2 is FYEKMQ (reference sequence). V was shortened by 0 bases and J by 1 base, with 6 bases between the two germline ends. The CDR3 sequence: CASSLGRGNTEAFF. The DNA for the CDR3 is TGTGCCAGCAGCTTAGGGAGGGGGAACACTGAAGCTTTCTTT.

J is TRBJ2-7 and V is TRBV28; tentatively, D is TRBD1 (6 bases). The germline CDR1 and CDR2 sequences are MDHEN and SYDVKM. V dropped 6 bases and J dropped 2 bases, with 17 bases sitting between them. The CDR3 sequence is 15 residues long. CDR3 DNA sequence: TGTGCCAGCAGCTCGTCAGGGGCAGGGACCTACGAGCAGTACTTC. This codes for CASSSSGAGTYEQYF.